The 20 T cell receptor beta chains below were found in one sample sequenced in a study of cytomegalovirus exposure and HLA in healthy donors. Use of 60 Vbeta and 13 Jbeta primers characterized the PCR. Using immunoSEQ multiplex PCR, the repertoire was profiled, and TCRdb retains in-frame clones only, with some absent. In the table there are fewer than 110,000 clones, more than 80% of which are singletons. Source material: PBMCs. The receptors derive from a man in his thirties or forties in good health and CMV-seronegative.

V and J are TRBV11-1 and TRBJ2-2; 10 nucleotides match TRBD2. This CDR3 spans 17 amino acids. V shed 5 bases and J 7 bases; nucleotides not matched to a gene: 13. Germline-derived CDR1 and CDR2 are SGHAT and FQDESV (reference sequence). CDR3 residues: CASSSISGRIPGGELFF. The CDR3 coding sequence is TGTGCCAGCAGCAGTATTAGCGGGAGGATTCCGGGCGGGGAGCTGTTTTTT.

V usage is TRBV18 and J usage is TRBJ2-3; TRBD1 matches at 10 bases. This CDR3 has 15 residues. Germline CDR1 KGHSH, CDR2 LQKENI. Unmatched junction bases numbered 5, after V lost 5 bases and J lost 3 bases. The CDR3 is CASSATGGLTDTQYF. CDR3 nucleotides: TGTGCCAGCTCAGCGACAGGGGGCTTGACAGATACGCAGTATTTT.

V and J are TRBV6-5 and TRBJ2-7; D possibly corresponds to TRBD2 (6 bases). The CDR3 totals 15 residues. V lost 0 bases and J 6 bases, leaving 15 bases between the germline ends. Per germline, CDR1 MNHEY and CDR2 SVGAGI. The DNA for the CDR3 is TGTGCCAGCAGTTACTCGACTGGACCAGCGGGCGAGCAGTACTTC. Protein sequence: CASSYSTGPAGEQYF.

V gene TRBV29-1 combines with J gene TRBJ1-1, with D perhaps matching TRBD1 (5 bases). Trimming cost V 4 bases and J 5 bases, with 17 bases left between them. The germline V gene encodes CDR1 SQVTM and CDR2 ANQGSEA. The CDR3 has 14 amino acids. CDR3 in amino acids: CSVVNRGLWTEAFF. CDR3 sequence (DNA): TGCAGCGTTGTGAATCGGGGGTTGTGGACTGAAGCTTTCTTT.

The count of this clone is one. The chain combines TRBV5-1 with TRBJ1-1, with a possible D match to TRBD1 (5 bases). Between the trimmed V and J ends, which lost 0 bases and 4 bases, there was a span of 10 bases. Germline V gene lookup returns CDR1 SGHRS and CDR2 YFSETQ. The CDR3 loop spans 14 amino acids. Here the CDR3 reads CASSLGHGGTEAFF. The DNA for the CDR3 is TGCGCCAGCAGCTTGGGTCACGGGGGCACTGAAGCTTTCTTT.

The chain employs TRBV28 and TRBJ1-4, with TRBD1 matching over 11 bases. The V segment lost 11 bases and the J segment 4 bases; nucleotides outside the gene matches: 9. The CDR3 length is 15 residues. CDR1 is MDHEN and CDR2 is SYDVKM in the germline V gene. The CDR3 DNA reads TGTGCCGGGGGGACAGGGGGTGGGGTTAATGAAAAACTGTTTTTT. Its protein product is CAGGTGGGVNEKLFF.

V is TRBV29-1 and J is TRBJ2-7; D gene unclear. This CDR3 comprises 13 residues. Germline V CDR1 and CDR2: SQVTM, ANQGSEA. The V end was cut by 4 bases, the J end by 0 bases, with 10 bases between. The CDR3 bases are TGCAGCGTTGTCCCCCCTAGCTCCTACGAGCAGTACTTC. This gives the protein CSVVPPSSYEQYF.

This chain connects TRBV5-8 to TRBJ2-1, with 11 bases aligning to TRBD2. V trimming: 0 bases; J trimming: 8 bases; junction bases outside the gene matches: 10. CDR3 length: 17 amino acids. The V gene's germline CDR1 is SGHTS and CDR2 YDEGEE. The DNA for the CDR3 is TGTGCCAGCAGCTTGGCTATTAGCGGGAGGGACGACTATGAGCAGTTCTTC. As protein: CASSLAISGRDDYEQFF.

The rearrangement uses TRBV4-2 and TRBJ1-6; the D is unclear. The germline gives CDR1 LGHNA, CDR2 YNFKEQ. Trimming pared 4 bases from V and 6 bases from J, leaving 19 bases between. The CDR3 is 17 amino acids. The CDR3 is CASSPESLTGVNSPLHF. The CDR3 DNA sequence: TGTGCCAGCAGCCCAGAAAGCCTGACCGGGGTTAATTCACCCCTCCACTTT.

This clone was recorded once. Mismatch with germline at one junction end may stem from a read error. The CDR3, as DNA: TGCAGCGTCGTGACTAGCGGACAAGAGGCCCAGTACTTC. Protein: CSVVTSGQEAQYF. This rearrangement joins TRBV29-1 to TRBJ2-5, with TRBD2 matching over 9 bases. The CDR3 has 13 amino acids. Germline V gene sequence: CDR1 SQVTM, CDR2 ANQGSEA. Using reference TRBV29-1 and TRBJ2-5 for the parts outside the CDR3, the full variable domain is SAVISQKPSRDICQRGTSLTIQCQVDSQVTMMFWYRQQPGQSLTLIATANQGSEATYESGFVIDKFPISRPNLTFSTLTVSNMSPEDSSIYLCSVVTSGQEAQYFGPGTRLLVL.

The chain couples TRBV30 to TRBJ2-3, with 7 bases lining up with TRBD1. V gave up 1 base and J gave up 0 bases; unmatched junction bases: 4. Germline V gene lookup returns CDR1 GTSNPN and CDR2 SVGIG (reference sequence). The CDR3 extends over 15 amino acids. CDR3 in amino acids: CAWSEGQRSTDTQYF. Written as DNA, the CDR3 is TGTGCCTGGAGTGAGGGACAGAGGAGCACAGATACGCAGTATTTT.

This chain connects TRBV5-1 to TRBJ2-1; 9 bases are shared with TRBD2. The CDR3 has 16 amino acids. Trimming cost V 2 bases and J 4 bases; bases outside gene matches: 7. Germline V gene sequence: CDR1 SGHRS, CDR2 YFSETQ. The CDR3 coding sequence is TGCGCCAGCAGCTTAGCGGGGGGACTAATATACAATGAGCAGTTCTTC. Translating it yields CASSLAGGLIYNEQFF.

V is TRBV19 and J is TRBJ1-1; D is perhaps TRBD1 (5 bases). The CDR3 runs to 13 residues. Germline CDR1 LNHDA, CDR2 SQIVND (reference sequence). With 5 bases removed from V and 4 bases from J, the gap between germline ends came to 11 bases. As DNA, the CDR3 is TGTGCCAGTAGTTTGGGACTGAGCACTGAAGCTTTCTTT. It is translated as CASSLGLSTEAFF.

The chain joins TRBV7-9 to TRBJ2-1; TRBD1 agrees at 11 bases. The CDR3 is 17 residues long. Germline loops: CDR1 SEHNR, CDR2 FQNEAQ (reference sequence). V was clipped by 1 base and J by 0 bases; unmatched bases: 2. The CDR3 nucleotides read TGTGCCAGCAGCTTAGTCGGGACAGGGGGCTCCTACAATGAGCAGTTCTTC. This encodes CASSLVGTGGSYNEQFF.

Only one count was recorded for this clone. The chain links TRBV11-3 to TRBJ1-3, with D possibly matching TRBD1 (6 bases). The V gene's germline CDR1 is SGHNT and CDR2 YENEEA. Trimming shortened V by 6 bases and J by 7 bases, and 13 bases separated the two germline ends. This CDR3 contains 13 residues. This CDR3 reads CASSRRGGNTIYF. Here the CDR3 DNA reads TGTGCCAGCAGTCGCAGGGGAGGGAACACCATATATTTT.

The J gene is TRBJ2-7, the V gene TRBV30; possible D gene TRBD1, 5 bases. Germline V gene sequence: CDR1 GTSNPN, CDR2 SVGIG (reference sequence). This CDR3 spans 15 amino acids. V was trimmed by 3 bases and J by 2 bases, leaving 17 bases between them. The chain's CDR3 is CAWRPGLTGTYEQYF. Written as DNA, the CDR3 is TGTGCCTGGAGACCGGGTCTAACAGGAACCTACGAGCAGTACTTC.

The genes are TRBV4-1 and TRBJ2-3; 16 positions match TRBD2. V trimming: 4 bases; J trimming: 8 bases; junction bases outside the gene matches: 6. This CDR3 has 16 amino acids. CDR1 and CDR2 from the germline V gene are MGHRA and YSYEKL. The CDR3 sequence: CASSRGLAGGQSTQYF. The CDR3 region has the DNA TGCGCCAGCAGCCGGGGACTAGCGGGGGGGCAGAGTACGCAGTATTTT.

The chain uses TRBV2 and TRBJ1-6; tentative D call: TRBD1 (6 bases). The CDR3 consists of 15 residues. Germline V gives CDR1 SNHLY, CDR2 FYNNEI. The V end was cut by 6 bases, the J end by 9 bases, with 18 bases between. The CDR3 loop reads CASSPATGFGSPLHF. The CDR3 DNA sequence: TGTGCCAGCAGCCCGGCTACAGGGTTTGGTTCACCCCTCCACTTT.

This clone turned up a few times. The chain carries TRBV19 and TRBJ1-1, with D tentatively TRBD1 (5 bases). The CDR3 extends over 12 amino acids. The V gene lost 11 bases and the J gene lost 7 bases, with 17 bases spanning the gap. Germline V gives CDR1 LNHDA, CDR2 SQIVND (reference sequence). CDR3 nucleotide sequence: TGTGCCGGGGCAGGGCCCCGCGTTGAAGCTTTCTTT. It translates to CAGAGPRVEAFF.

This chain uses TRBV7-3 with TRBJ2-1; TRBD2 matches at 9 bases. Germline CDR1 SGHTA, CDR2 FQGTGA. V shed 3 bases, J shed 5 bases, and the junction held 14 bases outside the gene matches. The CDR3 covers 18 residues. The CDR3 loop reads CASSFYPTGGTSNNEQFF. The CDR3, as DNA: TGTGCCAGCAGCTTTTATCCGACGGGCGGGACTAGCAACAATGAGCAGTTCTTC.